The entry below describes one T cell receptor beta chain. Germline loops: CDR1 LNHDA, CDR2 SQIVND (reference sequence). The V gene lost 0 bases and the J gene lost 9 bases, with 9 bases spanning the gap. The CDR3 length is 13 residues. The data were taken from a study of blood T cell repertoires in COVID-19. As processed by the authors: The authors estimated nucleated cell counts from reference gene primer amplification. Data came from immunoSEQ multiplex PCR; TCRdb stores just in-frame clones and leaves some out. V, J and clone size derive from that table, while D and trimming were established from the DNA sequence. The sample holds under 35,000 clones, roughly nine tenths seen once.

Sequencing used peripheral blood. The rearrangement links TRBV19 to TRBJ2-1; D not resolved. This TCR came from a human donor in a cohort sampled during active COVID-19. The CDR3 sequence: CASSIDAISEQFF. CDR3 bases: TGTGCCAGTAGTATAGACGCTATTAGTGAGCAGTTCTTC.